This TCR beta chain was recovered during a study of blood T cell repertoires in COVID-19. Between the trimmed V and J ends, which lost 5 bases and 0 bases, there was a span of 9 bases. Germline-derived CDR1 and CDR2 are MDHEN and SYDVKM. This CDR3 contains 14 residues. Original handling: Reference gene primer amplification in the assay estimated nucleated cell counts. Measured with immunoSEQ multiplex PCR; TCRdb has only the in-frame clones, and not every one. The D gene and trimming were derived from the DNA, and the V and J assignments and clone size from that table. This table holds 100,000 to 150,000 clones, 70% to 90% found once.

This chain joins TRBV28 and TRBJ2-3; tentative D call: TRBD1 (5 bases). This TCR derives from a woman over 75 with acute or convalescent COVID-19. The specimen was peripheral blood. CDR3 in amino acids: CASSKGQSTDTQYF. The CDR3 DNA follows: TGTGCCAGCAGTAAAGGACAAAGCACAGATACGCAGTATTTT.